These 15 T cell receptor beta chains were all obtained from the same sample, sequenced in a study of Graves' ophthalmopathy and Graves' hyperthyroidism. RNA transcripts provided the template for amplifying TCR beta CDR3 regions. HTBI primers were used in a first-round RT-PCR, which preceded a second-round multiplex PCR. TCRdb re-called the multiplex PCR reads with MiXCR, one entry per CDR3 protein. This repertoire shows about 1.2 million distinct CDR3 sequences, about 38% found once; its top ten account for over 8.5%. Sequencing was performed on peripheral blood or thyroid tissue (not recorded which). Source of these receptors: an adult man with Graves' hyperthyroidism.

In this sample, this clonotype turned up many times. CDR3 in amino acids: CASRLTDTEAFF. The CDR3 nucleotides are TGTGCCAGCAGACTGACGGACACTGAAGCTTTCTTT. This chain uses TRBV11-2 with TRBJ1-1; no firm D call. Germline CDR1 SGHAT, CDR2 FQNNGV. The CDR3 extends over 12 amino acids. V gave up 6 bases and J gave up 3 bases, with 8 bases separating them.

This clonotype was seen just once. The chain carries TRBV14 and TRBJ1-1; no clear D gene. Germline V lookup: CDR1 SGHDN, CDR2 FVKESK. V was trimmed by 2 bases and J by 11 bases, leaving 6 bases between them. The CDR3 consists of 10 residues. CDR3 DNA: TGTGCCAGCAGCCAACAAAACGCTTTCTTT. This translates into CASSQQNAFF.

As concerns this clonotype: A read error may be the cause here, since a much bigger clone is one base away. This chain connects TRBV9 to TRBJ1-2; D gene uncertain. V lost 4 bases and J 6 bases, leaving 19 bases between the germline ends. Germline assignment: CDR1 SGDLS and CDR2 YYNGEE. The CDR3 length is 15 residues. CDR3 amino acids: CASSIAGERYDGYTF. DNA of the CDR3: TGTGCCAGCAGCATAGCCGGGGAAAGATACGATGGCTACACCTTC.

To note about this clonotype: One junction end does not reproduce the germline sequence, and a read error may be involved. This sequence joins TRBV7-9 and TRBJ2-7, with D perhaps given as TRBD1 or TRBD2 (6 bases each). CDR1 is SEHNR and CDR2 is FQNEAQ in the germline V gene (reference sequence). This CDR3 has 13 residues. CDR3 nucleotide sequence: TGCGCCAGCAGCTGGAGGGACAACTACGAGCAGTACTTC. This sequence encodes CASSWRDNYEQYF.

V is TRBV19 and J is TRBJ2-5; a weak D match, TRBD2 (5 bases). Germline CDR1 reads LNHDA; CDR2 reads SQIVND (reference sequence). Trimming took 5 bases from V and 4 from J, leaving 14 bases between them. This CDR3 comprises 14 residues. CDR3 sequence reads: CASSPGVAAETQYF. The CDR3 DNA is TGTGCCAGTAGTCCCGGGGTGGCCGCAGAGACCCAGTACTTC.

This clonotype showed up many times. The chain uses TRBV7-9 and TRBJ2-7; D unclear. This CDR3 spans 13 amino acids. The V gene's germline CDR1 is SEHNR and CDR2 FQNEAQ (reference sequence). V was trimmed by 3 bases and J by 5 bases, leaving 11 bases between them. CDR3 protein: CASSLETTNEQYF. Here the CDR3 DNA reads TGTGCCAGCAGCTTGGAGACAACAAACGAGCAGTACTTC.

A word on this clonotype: A much larger clonotype is one base distant, so this may be a read error. The chain joins TRBV11-1 to TRBJ2-5; 7 bases fit TRBD2. This CDR3 is 17 amino acids long. Per the germline V gene, CDR1 is SGHAT and CDR2 is FQDESV (reference sequence). Here the CDR3 reads CASSPGLGLGLQEAQYF. The CDR3 DNA follows: TGTGCCAGCAGCCCGGGCCTCGGCCTGGGACTACAAGAGGCCCAGTACTTC.

This clonotype was detected ten times or more. The chain employs TRBV12-3 or TRBV12-4 and TRBJ2-1; D gene ambiguous. Trimming took 8 bases from V and 10 from J, leaving 12 bases between them. The CDR3 totals 11 residues. The CDR3 loop is CASPFRPEQFF. The CDR3, as DNA: TGTGCCAGCCCTTTTAGGCCGGAGCAGTTCTTC.

V and J are TRBV20-1 and TRBJ1-1, with D unresolved. Germline V gives CDR1 DFQATT, CDR2 SNEGSKA (reference sequence). Trimming took off 5 bases at V and 0 bases at J, with 10 bases between the two ends. The CDR3 extends over 13 amino acids. CDR3 sequence (DNA): TGCAGTGCTGTAGCCTATATGAACACTGAAGCTTTCTTT. Encoded protein: CSAVAYMNTEAFF.

This clonotype was seen at least ten times. J is TRBJ2-7 and V is TRBV12-3 or TRBV12-4; D uncertain. V was pared by 5 bases and J by 7 bases, with 12 bases between. The CDR3 totals 12 residues. The CDR3 DNA follows: TGTGCCAGCAGTCAGCACTTTGGGGAGCAGTACTTC. It specifies CASSQHFGEQYF.

This clonotype was recorded many times. The chain recombines TRBV5-1 with TRBJ2-7; 7 nucleotides agree with TRBD1. The length of the CDR3 is 14 residues. Trimming removed 5 bases from V and 0 bases from J; junction bases left unmatched: 5. Germline V CDR1 and CDR2: SGHRS, YFSETQ. CDR3 loop: CASRGDRSSYEQYF. The CDR3 DNA follows: TGCGCCAGCAGGGGGGACAGAAGCTCCTACGAGCAGTACTTC. The full variable domain, its missing parts supplied by reference TRBV5-1 and TRBJ2-7, is KAGVTQTPRYLIKTRGQQVTLSCSPISGHRSVSWYQQTPGQGLQFLFEYFSETQRNKGNFPGRFSGRQFSNSRSEMNVSTLELGDSALYLCASRGDRSSYEQYFGPGTRLTVT.

The chain is built from TRBV18 and TRBJ2-5; possible D gene TRBD1, 5 bases. The CDR3 length is 17 residues. The germline gives CDR1 KGHSH, CDR2 LQKENI. V dropped 3 bases and J dropped 1 base, with 18 bases sitting between them. CDR3 protein: CASSPLPRDSLQETQYF. For the CDR3, the DNA is TGTGCCAGCTCACCGCTCCCTCGAGACAGCCTCCAAGAGACCCAGTACTTC.

This clonotype was recorded many times. The V and J genes are TRBV5-1 and TRBJ1-2; D unclear. CDR1 is SGHRS and CDR2 is YFSETQ in the germline V gene. The CDR3 consists of 15 residues. The germline V and J ends were trimmed by 3 bases and 0 bases, with 12 bases remaining between them. As DNA, the CDR3 is TGCGCCAGCAGCTACCTGGACGGGACTAACTATGGCTACACCTTC. Translating it yields CASSYLDGTNYGYTF.

The rearrangement links TRBV4-2 to TRBJ2-7, with 9 bases identical to TRBD2. CDR1 and CDR2 (germline): LGHNA, YNFKEQ. CDR3 length equals 16 residues. V was clipped by 0 bases and J by 4 bases; unmatched bases: 7. Here the CDR3 DNA reads TGTGCCAGCAGCCAAGACTCTAGCGGGATCTCGTACGAGCAGTACTTC. Translated, it gives CASSQDSSGISYEQYF.

At least ten counts were recorded for this clonotype. This chain connects TRBV20-1 to TRBJ2-7, with D possibly matching TRBD2 (6 bases). This CDR3 region has 13 residues. V dropped 0 bases and J dropped 1 base, with 7 bases sitting between them. The germline gives CDR1 DFQATT, CDR2 SNEGSKA (reference sequence). CDR3 coding DNA: TGCAGTGCTAGAGATGGACTATCCTACGAGCAGTACTTC. It codes for CSARDGLSYEQYF.